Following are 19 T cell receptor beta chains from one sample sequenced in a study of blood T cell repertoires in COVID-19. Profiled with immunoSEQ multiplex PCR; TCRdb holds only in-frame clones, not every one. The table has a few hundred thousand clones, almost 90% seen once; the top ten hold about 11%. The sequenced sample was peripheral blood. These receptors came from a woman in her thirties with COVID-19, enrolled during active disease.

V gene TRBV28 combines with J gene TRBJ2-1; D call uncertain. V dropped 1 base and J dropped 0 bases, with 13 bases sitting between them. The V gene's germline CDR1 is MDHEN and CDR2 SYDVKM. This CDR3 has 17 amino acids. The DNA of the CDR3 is TGTGCCAGCAGTTTATCAGGCAGAAACCCCTCCTACAATGAGCAGTTCTTC. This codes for CASSLSGRNPSYNEQFF.

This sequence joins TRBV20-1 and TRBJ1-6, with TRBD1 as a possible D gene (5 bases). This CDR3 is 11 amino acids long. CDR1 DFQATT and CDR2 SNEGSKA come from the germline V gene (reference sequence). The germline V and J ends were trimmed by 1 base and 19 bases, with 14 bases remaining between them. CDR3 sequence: CSARGGDSKHF. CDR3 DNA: TGCAGTGCTAGAGGGGGTGACAGCAAACACTTT.

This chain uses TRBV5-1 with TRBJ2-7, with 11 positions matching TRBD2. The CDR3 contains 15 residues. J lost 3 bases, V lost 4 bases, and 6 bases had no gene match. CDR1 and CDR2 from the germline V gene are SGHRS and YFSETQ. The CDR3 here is CASSVGGLAGYEQYF. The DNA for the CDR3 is TGCGCCAGCAGCGTTGGTGGACTAGCGGGCTACGAGCAGTACTTC.

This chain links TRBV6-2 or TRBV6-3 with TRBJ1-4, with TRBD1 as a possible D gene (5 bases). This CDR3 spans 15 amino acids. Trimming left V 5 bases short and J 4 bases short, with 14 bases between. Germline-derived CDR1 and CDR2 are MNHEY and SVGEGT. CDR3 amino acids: CASSPPGFFNEKLFF. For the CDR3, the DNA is TGTGCCAGCAGTCCCCCAGGGTTCTTTAATGAAAAACTGTTTTTT.

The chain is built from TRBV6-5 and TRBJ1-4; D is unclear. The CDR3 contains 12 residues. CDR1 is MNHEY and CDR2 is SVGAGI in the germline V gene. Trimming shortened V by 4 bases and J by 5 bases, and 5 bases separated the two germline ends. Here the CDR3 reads CASSSQNEKLFF. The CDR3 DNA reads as TGTGCCAGCAGTTCCCAAAATGAAAAACTGTTTTTT.

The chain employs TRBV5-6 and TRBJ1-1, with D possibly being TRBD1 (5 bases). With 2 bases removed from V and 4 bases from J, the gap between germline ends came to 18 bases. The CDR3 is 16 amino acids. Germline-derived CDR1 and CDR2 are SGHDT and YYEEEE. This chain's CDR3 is CASSFVFGQGITEAFF. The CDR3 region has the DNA TGTGCCAGCAGCTTTGTTTTTGGGCAGGGAATCACTGAAGCTTTCTTT.

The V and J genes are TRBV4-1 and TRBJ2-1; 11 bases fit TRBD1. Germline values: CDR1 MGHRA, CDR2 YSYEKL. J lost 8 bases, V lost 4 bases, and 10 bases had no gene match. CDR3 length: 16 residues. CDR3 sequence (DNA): TGCGCCAGCAGCCTAACCGGGACAGGGGGTTGGGATGAGCAGTTCTTC. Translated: CASSLTGTGGWDEQFF.

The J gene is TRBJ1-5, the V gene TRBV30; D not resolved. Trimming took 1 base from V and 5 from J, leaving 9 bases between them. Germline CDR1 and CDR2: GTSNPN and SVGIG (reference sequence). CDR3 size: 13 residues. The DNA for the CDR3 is TGTGCCTGGAGTGGCGGGAACTATCAGCCCCAGCATTTT. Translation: CAWSGGNYQPQHF.

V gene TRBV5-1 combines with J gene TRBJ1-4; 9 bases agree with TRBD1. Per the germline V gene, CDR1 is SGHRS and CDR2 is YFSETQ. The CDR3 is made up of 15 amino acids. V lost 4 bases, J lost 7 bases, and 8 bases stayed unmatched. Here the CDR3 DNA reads TGCGCCAGCAGCCTGTCCGGGACAGGGAGTGAAAAACTGTTTTTT. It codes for CASSLSGTGSEKLFF.

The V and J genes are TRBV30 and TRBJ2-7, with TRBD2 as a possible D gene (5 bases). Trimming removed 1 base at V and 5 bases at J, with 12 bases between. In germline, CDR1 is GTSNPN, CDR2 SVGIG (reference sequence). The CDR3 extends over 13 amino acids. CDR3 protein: CAWSAGIGNEQYF. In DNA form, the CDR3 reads TGTGCCTGGAGTGCGGGGATCGGGAACGAGCAGTACTTC.

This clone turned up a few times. The CDR3 DNA reads as TGTGCCAGCGAACGAATGGGGCAGGGGGCTTGGGAGACCCAGTACTTC. This encodes CASERMGQGAWETQYF. This chain connects TRBV5-6 to TRBJ2-5; the match to TRBD1 covers 8 bases. CDR3 length: 16 residues. V was pared by 7 bases and J by 5 bases, with 16 bases of the junction left unmatched. Germline CDR1 SGHDT, CDR2 YYEEEE.

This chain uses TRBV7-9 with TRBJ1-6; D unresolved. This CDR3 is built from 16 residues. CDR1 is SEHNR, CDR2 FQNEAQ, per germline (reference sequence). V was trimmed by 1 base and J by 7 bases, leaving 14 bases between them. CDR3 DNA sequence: TGTGCCAGCAGCTTAGGGGCAGACCTACGGAATTCACCCCTCCACTTT. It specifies CASSLGADLRNSPLHF.

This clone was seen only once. The CDR3 sequence: CASWGGGYVTGELFF. In nucleotides, the CDR3 is TGTGCCAGCTGGGGCGGGGGGTACGTCACCGGGGAGCTGTTTTTT. This rearrangement joins TRBV6-5 to TRBJ2-2; 8 bases align to TRBD2. The CDR3 length is 15 residues. With 8 bases clipped from V and 4 bases from J, the junction kept 9 bases outside the gene matches. The germline V gene has CDR1 MNHEY and CDR2 SVGAGI.

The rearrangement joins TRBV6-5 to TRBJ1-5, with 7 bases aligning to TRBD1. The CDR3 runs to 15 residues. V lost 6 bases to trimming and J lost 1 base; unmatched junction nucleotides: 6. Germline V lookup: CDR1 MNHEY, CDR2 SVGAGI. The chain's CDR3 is CASRPQGISNQPQHF. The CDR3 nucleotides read TGTGCCAGCAGGCCACAGGGGATCAGCAATCAGCCCCAGCATTTT.

The CDR3 protein is CASSLVGSGSGYEQYF. DNA of the CDR3: TGTGCCAGCAGCTTGGTAGGGAGCGGGAGCGGCTACGAGCAGTACTTC. The chain uses TRBV5-4 and TRBJ2-7; 8 bases are a match to TRBD2. In germline, CDR1 is SGHNT, CDR2 YYREEE (reference sequence). The length of the CDR3 is 16 residues. The junction had 8 bases not matched to a gene; V was cut back by 0 bases and J by 3 bases.

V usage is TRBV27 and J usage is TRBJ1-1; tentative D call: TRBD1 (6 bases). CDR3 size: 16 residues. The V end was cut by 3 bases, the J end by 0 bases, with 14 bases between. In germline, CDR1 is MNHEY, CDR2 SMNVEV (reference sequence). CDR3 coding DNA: TGTGCCAGCAGTTTTTTAGTCGGACAGTTGAACACTGAAGCTTTCTTT. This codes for CASSFLVGQLNTEAFF.

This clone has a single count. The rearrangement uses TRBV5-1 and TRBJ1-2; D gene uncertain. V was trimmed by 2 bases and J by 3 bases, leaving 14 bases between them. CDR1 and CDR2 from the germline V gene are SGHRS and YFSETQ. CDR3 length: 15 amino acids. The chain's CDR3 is CASSFGVRWDYGYTF. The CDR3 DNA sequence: TGCGCCAGCAGCTTCGGAGTCCGGTGGGACTATGGCTACACCTTC.

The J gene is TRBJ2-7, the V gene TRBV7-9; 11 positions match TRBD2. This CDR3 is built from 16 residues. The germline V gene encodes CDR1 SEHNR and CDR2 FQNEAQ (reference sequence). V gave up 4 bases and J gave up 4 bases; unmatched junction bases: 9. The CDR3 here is CASSSKTSGETYEQYF. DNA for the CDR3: TGTGCCAGCAGCTCGAAGACTAGCGGGGAAACTTACGAGCAGTACTTC.

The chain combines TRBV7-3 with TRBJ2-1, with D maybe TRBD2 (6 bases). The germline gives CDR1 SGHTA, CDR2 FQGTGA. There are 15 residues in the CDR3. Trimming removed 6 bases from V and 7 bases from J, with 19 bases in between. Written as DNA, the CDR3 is TGTGCCAGCAGACCTACACCGGGAGAGTATAATGAGCAGTTCTTC. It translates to CASRPTPGEYNEQFF.